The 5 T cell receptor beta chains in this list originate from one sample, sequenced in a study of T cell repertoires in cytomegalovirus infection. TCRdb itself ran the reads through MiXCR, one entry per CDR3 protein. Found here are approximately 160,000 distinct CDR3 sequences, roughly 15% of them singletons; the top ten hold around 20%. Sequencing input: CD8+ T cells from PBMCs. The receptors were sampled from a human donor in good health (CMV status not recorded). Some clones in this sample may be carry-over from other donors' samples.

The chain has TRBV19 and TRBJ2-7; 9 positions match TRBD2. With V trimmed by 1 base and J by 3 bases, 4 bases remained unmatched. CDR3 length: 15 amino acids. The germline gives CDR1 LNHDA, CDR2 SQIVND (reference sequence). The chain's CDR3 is CASSIAETSGYEQYF. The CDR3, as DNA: TGTGCCAGTAGTATAGCTGAGACTAGCGGCTACGAGCAGTACTTC.

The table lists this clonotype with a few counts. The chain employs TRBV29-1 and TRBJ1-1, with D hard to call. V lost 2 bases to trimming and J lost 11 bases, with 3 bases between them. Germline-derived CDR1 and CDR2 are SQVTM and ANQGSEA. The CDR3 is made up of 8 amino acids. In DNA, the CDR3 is TGCAGCGTTGAAAGCGCTTTCTTT. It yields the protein CSVESAFF.

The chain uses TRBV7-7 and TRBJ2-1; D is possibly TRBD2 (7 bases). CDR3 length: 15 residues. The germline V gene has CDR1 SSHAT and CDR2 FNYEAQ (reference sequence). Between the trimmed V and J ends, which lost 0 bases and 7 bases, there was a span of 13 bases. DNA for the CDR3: TGTGCCAGCAGCTTAGCGGGGGGGCCCGCGAATGAGCAGTTCTTC. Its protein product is CASSLAGGPANEQFF.

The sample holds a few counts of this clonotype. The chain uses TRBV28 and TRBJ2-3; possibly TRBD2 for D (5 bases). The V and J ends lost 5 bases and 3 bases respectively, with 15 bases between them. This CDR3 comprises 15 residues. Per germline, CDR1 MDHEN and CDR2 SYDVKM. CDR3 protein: CASSLGSGLTDTQYF. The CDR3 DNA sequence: TGTGCCAGCAGTCTGGGGAGCGGACTGACAGATACGCAGTATTTT.

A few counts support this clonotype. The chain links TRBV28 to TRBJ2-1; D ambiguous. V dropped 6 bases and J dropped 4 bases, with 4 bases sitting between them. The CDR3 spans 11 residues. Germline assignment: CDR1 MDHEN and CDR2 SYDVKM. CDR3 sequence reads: CASRKYNEQFF. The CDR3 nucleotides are TGTGCCAGCAGAAAATACAATGAGCAGTTCTTC.